This TCR beta chain was found in a study of monozygotic twins with inflammatory bowel disease. Germline lookup yields CDR1 DFQATT and CDR2 SNEGSKA (reference sequence). The length of the CDR3 is 12 residues. From the 5' RACE reads, TCRdb lists one entry per CDR3 protein and no DNA. This sample's table has under 350,000 distinct CDR3 sequences. Source material: blood. The chain joins TRBV20-1 to TRBJ1-2; lacking DNA, the TRBD1 call made by TCRdb goes unchecked. This TCR came from a human donor with ulcerative colitis or Crohn's disease, or a healthy co-twin of an affected twin (not recorded which). The CDR3 sequence: CSSTPGSTGYTF.